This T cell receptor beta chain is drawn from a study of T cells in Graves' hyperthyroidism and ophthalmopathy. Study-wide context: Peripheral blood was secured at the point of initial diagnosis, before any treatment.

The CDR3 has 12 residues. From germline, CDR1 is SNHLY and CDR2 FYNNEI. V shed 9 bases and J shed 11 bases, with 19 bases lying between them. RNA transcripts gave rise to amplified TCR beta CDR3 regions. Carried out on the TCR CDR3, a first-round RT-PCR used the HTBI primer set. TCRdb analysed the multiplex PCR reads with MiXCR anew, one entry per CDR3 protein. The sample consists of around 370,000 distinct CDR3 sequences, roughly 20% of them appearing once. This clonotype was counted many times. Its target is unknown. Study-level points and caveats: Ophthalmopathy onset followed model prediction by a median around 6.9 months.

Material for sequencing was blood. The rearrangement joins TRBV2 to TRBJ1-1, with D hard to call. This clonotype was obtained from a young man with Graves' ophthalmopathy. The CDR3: CARLDGEIDAFF. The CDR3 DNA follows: TGTGCCAGATTGGACGGGGAAATCGACGCTTTCTTT.